This T cell receptor beta chain derives from a study of radiation and T cells in renal cell carcinoma. Broader study findings: Without pretreatment biopsies, baseline tumor clonotype presence was undetermined. From baseline, blood top tumor clonotypes peaked at 2 weeks post-radiation.

The CDR3 extends over 13 amino acids. CDR1 and CDR2 (germline): MGHDK, SYGVNS. The ends were cut back, 1 base at V and 7 bases at J, with 11 bases in the middle. The time point: blood 4 weeks post-SBRT, at nephrectomy. The treatment: 15 Gy SBRT to primary tumor, nephrectomy 4 weeks later. Nephrectomy followed 15 Gy stereotactic body radiation by 4 weeks. Method: immunoSEQ multiplex PCR; TCRdb's copy keeps in-frame clones and lacks some. The data show approximately 92,000 clones, with around 81% seen just once and 9.4% held by the top ten. In regard to this clone: The antigen remains unidentified.

This chain connects TRBV25-1 to TRBJ2-7; D might be TRBD2 (5 bases). Sequenced here: blood, sampled from a patient whose treatment included radiotherapy and nephrectomy. This clonotype was sampled from a man aged 45-65 years with renal cell carcinoma. The CDR3 here is CASSELWESEQYF. The CDR3 nucleotides read TGTGCCAGCAGTGAATTATGGGAGTCGGAGCAGTACTTC.